The next 6 T cell receptor beta chains were all read from a single sample in a study of post-analysis software for immune sequencing data. The TCR beta cDNA libraries carried unique molecular identifiers. TCRdb reprocessed the PCR reads with MiXCR, giving one entry per CDR3 protein. In the table there are some 260,000 distinct CDR3 sequences, 36% of which are singletons. Overall study results and limits: TRBV5-6, TRBV5-1 and TRBV20-1 were among four or five TRBV segments more frequent in patients than controls.

For these TCRs, the target antigens are not known. The sequenced sample consisted of blood. These receptors originate from a girl aged 10 to 17 with multiple sclerosis.

V gene TRBV4-2 combines with J gene TRBJ2-5, with D perhaps matching TRBD2 (7 bases). The DNA end is more similar to TRBJ2-7, so the J call may be wrong. The germline V gene has CDR1 LGHNA and CDR2 YNFKEQ. The CDR3 has 14 amino acids. This CDR3 is CASSGGGGIHEQYF. CDR3 nucleotide sequence: TGTGCCAGCTCCGGAGGGGGAGGGATCCACGAGCAGTACTTC.

The table lists this clonotype with many counts. The chain joins TRBV6-6 to TRBJ2-4; 7 nucleotides align to TRBD2. V shed 2 bases, J shed 3 bases, and the junction held 7 bases outside the gene matches. The germline gives CDR1 MNHNY, CDR2 SVGAGI (reference sequence). CDR3 length: 16 amino acids. The CDR3 DNA reads TGTGCCAGCAGTTACCCGAAGCGGGGTGGCAAAAACATTCAGTACTTC. Translation: CASSYPKRGGKNIQYF.

Many counts were recorded for this clonotype. CDR3 coding DNA: TGTGCCGGACGGGACAACACAGATACGCAGTATTTT. Protein product: CAGRDNTDTQYF. This chain uses TRBV2 with TRBJ2-3; TRBD1 is a possible D gene (6 bases). The ends were cut back, 11 bases at V and 2 bases at J, with 11 bases in the middle. The V gene's germline CDR1 is SNHLY and CDR2 FYNNEI. There are 12 residues in the CDR3.

Ten or more counts support this clonotype. The V and J genes are TRBV20-1 and TRBJ2-5, with D tentatively TRBD1 (6 bases). With 7 bases removed from V and 1 base from J, the gap between germline ends came to 10 bases. The CDR3 sequence is 12 residues long. Germline lookup yields CDR1 DFQATT and CDR2 SNEGSKA (reference sequence). DNA of the CDR3: TGCAGTGGAAGGACAGCCCAAGAGACCCAGTACTTC. This codes for CSGRTAQETQYF.

This clonotype showed up just once. With a much larger clone just one base away, this may be a read error. The chain employs TRBV24-1 and TRBJ1-2; D is perhaps TRBD1 (5 bases). The germline CDR1 and CDR2 sequences are KGHDR and SFDVKD. The CDR3 runs 12 residues. V lost 4 bases to trimming and J lost 7 bases, with 9 bases between them. The CDR3 sequence: CATSELGGGYTF. The CDR3 DNA reads as TGTGCCACCAGTGAACTCGGGGGTGGCTACACCTTC.

This clonotype was found a few times. V usage is TRBV20-1 and J usage is TRBJ2-2; the D is unclear. Germline V lookup: CDR1 DFQATT, CDR2 SNEGSKA (reference sequence). Trimming stripped 4 bases from V and 3 bases from J, with 6 bases between. The CDR3 length is 12 residues. CDR3 sequence reads: CSAKDHTGELFF. In nucleotides, the CDR3 is TGCAGTGCTAAGGATCACACCGGGGAGCTGTTTTTT.